The 31 T cell receptor beta chains presented below share a single source sample, sequenced in a study of siplizumab effects on memory and regulatory T cells. Assay used: immunoSEQ multiplex PCR; TCRdb lists only in-frame clones, some missing. The data contain 87,000 or so clones, nearly 95% of them singletons. The sequencing sample was made of non-Treg CD4+ T cells sorted from blood. The receptors shown here come from a human donor in good health.

The V and J genes are TRBV30 and TRBJ2-7; 11 bases are shared with TRBD1. This CDR3 has 14 amino acids. The ends lost 6 bases at V and 2 bases at J; junction bases unmatched: 6. Per the germline V gene, CDR1 is GTSNPN and CDR2 is SVGIG (reference sequence). CDR3 residues: CACQGQGVAYEQYF. In nucleotides, the CDR3 is TGTGCCTGCCAGGGACAGGGGGTCGCCTACGAGCAGTACTTC.

V usage is TRBV19 and J usage is TRBJ2-4; 7 bases map to TRBD1. In germline, CDR1 is LNHDA, CDR2 SQIVND (reference sequence). The CDR3 length is 16 residues. With 1 base clipped from V and 4 bases from J, the junction kept 7 bases outside the gene matches. The CDR3 DNA reads as TGTGCCAGTAGTATAGGACCCGGACAGGTAAAAAACATTCAGTACTTC. Translating gives CASSIGPGQVKNIQYF.

The chain employs TRBV5-4 and TRBJ1-4, with D hard to call. The CDR3 has 15 residues. V was clipped by 0 bases and J by 8 bases, with 14 bases between them. The germline V gene encodes CDR1 SGHNT and CDR2 YYREEE (reference sequence). CDR3 protein: CASSLALPRGEKLFF. The CDR3 DNA reads TGTGCCAGCAGCTTGGCTCTTCCCAGAGGGGAAAAACTGTTTTTT. The variable domain in full, completed from reference TRBV5-4 and TRBJ1-4, reads ETGVTQSPTHLIKTRGQQVTLRCSSQSGHNTVSWYQQALGQGPQFIFQYYREEENGRGNFPPRFSGLQFPNYSSELNVNALELDDSALYLCASSLALPRGEKLFFGSGTQLSVL.

The chain joins TRBV5-4 to TRBJ2-1; 10 nucleotides agree with TRBD1. Germline lookup yields CDR1 SGHNT and CDR2 YYREEE (reference sequence). There are 15 residues in the CDR3. The J segment lost 6 bases and the V segment lost 4 bases, leaving 7 bases of the junction unmatched. The CDR3 DNA follows: TGTGCCAGCAGCCCGCGACAGGGGGCGTTCAATGAGCAGTTCTTC. Amino acids: CASSPRQGAFNEQFF.

This chain joins TRBV19 and TRBJ2-3, with D uncertain. This CDR3 has 15 residues. Germline values: CDR1 LNHDA, CDR2 SQIVND (reference sequence). The V and J ends lost 5 bases and 3 bases respectively, with 15 bases between them. CDR3 in DNA: TGTGCCAGTAGTGTTTTTACTCTTGGGACAGATACGCAGTATTTT. Protein sequence: CASSVFTLGTDTQYF.

CDR3 amino acids: CASHRETSTDTQYF. In DNA form, the CDR3 reads TGCGCCAGCCACCGGGAAACTAGCACAGATACGCAGTATTTT. The rearrangement links TRBV5-1 to TRBJ2-3; a weak D match, TRBD2 (5 bases). The V and J ends lost 7 bases and 0 bases respectively, with 12 bases between them. CDR3 length: 14 amino acids. Germline-derived CDR1 and CDR2 are SGHRS and YFSETQ.

This clone has just one count. The rearrangement uses TRBV7-9 and TRBJ2-1; 9 nucleotides match TRBD2. Germline assignment: CDR1 SEHNR and CDR2 FQNEAQ (reference sequence). CDR3 length: 18 amino acids. V lost 3 bases to trimming and J lost 0 bases; unmatched junction nucleotides: 9. In nucleotides, the CDR3 is TGTGCCAGCAGCTTGGGCGGGAGGGGCCTAAGCTCCTACAATGAGCAGTTCTTC. Translating gives CASSLGGRGLSSYNEQFF.

The chain combines TRBV5-1 with TRBJ1-6; no clear D gene. The CDR3 totals 14 residues. Germline-derived CDR1 and CDR2 are SGHRS and YFSETQ. V was clipped by 4 bases and J by 1 base, with 6 bases between them. As DNA, the CDR3 is TGCGCCAGCAGCCCGGAATCCTATAATTCACCCCTCCACTTT. Protein product: CASSPESYNSPLHF.

The chain combines TRBV5-4 with TRBJ2-2; D assignment may be TRBD1 or TRBD2 (5 bases each). From germline, CDR1 is SGHNT and CDR2 YYREEE (reference sequence). V dropped 0 bases and J dropped 6 bases, with 12 bases sitting between them. The CDR3 runs 15 residues. The CDR3, as DNA: TGTGCCAGCAGCTTGGAGTTGGGGGTGGCCGGGGAGCTGTTTTTT. This sequence encodes CASSLELGVAGELFF.

This clone has just one count. V and J are TRBV27 and TRBJ2-1; 10 nucleotides match TRBD1. The CDR3 is made up of 14 amino acids. Unmatched junction bases numbered 6, after V lost 6 bases and J lost 7 bases. Germline V gene data show CDR1 as MNHEY and CDR2 as SMNVEV (reference sequence). The CDR3: CASRGTGEGNEQFF. CDR3 nucleotide sequence: TGTGCCAGCAGAGGGACAGGGGAGGGGAATGAGCAGTTCTTC.

The rearrangement joins TRBV9 to TRBJ1-1; D is ambiguous. CDR3 length: 14 amino acids. V was pared by 2 bases and J by 0 bases, with 8 bases between. From germline, CDR1 is SGDLS and CDR2 YYNGEE. CDR3 loop: CASSVGWLNTEAFF. In DNA form, the CDR3 reads TGTGCCAGCAGCGTGGGTTGGTTGAACACTGAAGCTTTCTTT.

The chain recombines TRBV19 with TRBJ2-3; TRBD2 might be the D (6 bases). V was shortened by 5 bases and J by 6 bases, with 9 bases between the two germline ends. The CDR3 is made up of 12 amino acids. CDR1 LNHDA and CDR2 SQIVND come from the germline V gene (reference sequence). CDR3 bases: TGTGCCAGTAGTCCTCGGGGGGATACGCAGTATTTT. This gives the protein CASSPRGDTQYF.

This chain connects TRBV5-6 to TRBJ2-5; D gene uncertain. The J call may be mistaken, given a closer DNA end match to TRBJ2-7. The CDR3 is 15 residues long. Germline V gene sequence: CDR1 SGHDT, CDR2 YYEEEE. CDR3 DNA sequence: TGTGCCAGCAGCGTTACCGGGCCCCCGAGTTACGAGCAGTACTTC. It is translated as CASSVTGPPSYEQYF.

This clone was counted a single time. The CDR3 sequence is CASSGWESNYGYTF. The CDR3 DNA reads as TGTGCCAGCAGCGGATGGGAGAGCAACTATGGCTACACCTTC. V is TRBV9 and J is TRBJ1-2; D not resolved. Trimming pared 3 bases from V and 2 bases from J, leaving 11 bases between. Germline V gives CDR1 SGDLS, CDR2 YYNGEE. CDR3 length: 14 amino acids. The whole variable domain, remainder taken from reference TRBV9 and TRBJ1-2, is DSGVTQTPKHLITATGQRVTLRCSPRSGDLSVYWYQQSLDQGLQFLIQYYNGEERAKGNILERFSAQQFPDLHSELNLSSLELGDSALYFCASSGWESNYGYTFGSGTRLTVV.

The chain joins TRBV7-6 to TRBJ1-1; unclear D gene. The CDR3 runs 13 residues. Trimming removed 1 base from V and 2 bases from J, with 5 bases in between. Germline V gives CDR1 SGHVS, CDR2 FNYEAQ. The CDR3 nucleotides read TGTGCCAGCAGCTTAGAGTCCAACACTGAAGCTTTCTTT. Residues: CASSLESNTEAFF.

The V gene is TRBV18, the J gene TRBJ1-3; D call uncertain. The CDR3 has 17 residues. Germline assignment: CDR1 KGHSH and CDR2 LQKENI. Trimming cost V 0 bases and J 1 base, with 13 bases left between them. CDR3 coding DNA: TGTGCCAGCTCACCACCGTTCGGCCCCTCTTCTGGAAACACCATATATTTT. This sequence encodes CASSPPFGPSSGNTIYF.

The gene calls are TRBV11-2 and TRBJ2-3; a weak D match, TRBD2 (5 bases). V was trimmed by 4 bases and J by 3 bases, leaving 11 bases between them. Germline V gene sequence: CDR1 SGHAT, CDR2 FQNNGV. There are 14 residues in the CDR3. CDR3 coding DNA: TGTGCCAGCAGCTCAGCGTGGAGGACAGATACGCAGTATTTT. Protein: CASSSAWRTDTQYF.

This clone appeared once. V and J are TRBV6-5 and TRBJ1-2, with no clear D. CDR3 size: 15 residues. V was clipped by 4 bases and J by 0 bases, with 12 bases between them. CDR1 is MNHEY and CDR2 is SVGAGI in the germline V gene. The CDR3 nucleotides are TGTGCCAGCAGTTCAACCGGGAGCCCTAACTATGGCTACACCTTC. Its translation: CASSSTGSPNYGYTF.

This chain connects TRBV7-8 to TRBJ1-2; no reliable D call. CDR3 size: 16 residues. The V gene's germline CDR1 is SGHVS and CDR2 FQNEAQ. The V and J ends lost 0 bases and 6 bases respectively, with 17 bases between them. The CDR3: CASSLAALALRDGYTF. CDR3 DNA: TGTGCCAGCAGCTTAGCGGCACTTGCCCTCCGTGATGGCTACACCTTC.

As for this clone: A junction end diverges from the germline sequence, so it may reflect a read error. Other DNA sequences in this sample translate to the same CDR3. The chain is built from TRBV2 and TRBJ1-5; 8 bases are a match to TRBD1. The CDR3 extends over 15 amino acids. CDR1 is SNHLY, CDR2 FYNNEI, per germline. The CDR3 DNA reads as TGTGCCAGCAGTGAACTGGGACAGGAGTATCAGCCCCAACATTTT. Its translation: CASSELGQEYQPQHF.

The gene calls are TRBV19 and TRBJ2-7, with TRBD1 matching over 9 bases. The CDR3 runs to 13 residues. With V trimmed by 6 bases and J by 6 bases, 6 bases remained unmatched. Looked up from germline, CDR1 is LNHDA and CDR2 is SQIVND (reference sequence). The CDR3 spells CASRDRGIGEQYF. The CDR3 nucleotides are TGTGCCAGTAGGGACAGGGGAATAGGCGAGCAGTACTTC.

V gene TRBV6-1 combines with J gene TRBJ2-1; tentative D call: TRBD1 (5 bases). Trimming cost V 9 bases and J 0 bases, with 12 bases left between them. The germline V gene has CDR1 MNHNS and CDR2 SASEGT. CDR3 length: 14 residues. In DNA, the CDR3 is TGTGCCAGTTGGGTGACAGACTCCTACAATGAGCAGTTCTTC. Protein sequence: CASWVTDSYNEQFF.

This rearrangement joins TRBV7-6 to TRBJ2-4; 8 bases match TRBD2. Germline assignment: CDR1 SGHVS and CDR2 FNYEAQ. Unmatched junction bases numbered 8, after V lost 1 base and J lost 0 bases. The CDR3 totals 18 residues. DNA for the CDR3: TGTGCCAGCAGCTTAGGGCCCACTAGCGGAGTAGCCAAAAACATTCAGTACTTC. Translation gives CASSLGPTSGVAKNIQYF.

The rearrangement joins TRBV5-4 to TRBJ2-3, with 11 bases that match TRBD2. This CDR3 is 16 amino acids long. The germline V gene encodes CDR1 SGHNT and CDR2 YYREEE (reference sequence). J lost 4 bases, V lost 0 bases, and 4 bases had no gene match. Here the CDR3 DNA reads TGTGCCAGCAGCTTGGTAGCGGGGGGGCTCCCAGATACGCAGTATTTT. Translated: CASSLVAGGLPDTQYF.

The V gene is TRBV7-9, the J gene TRBJ1-3; a weak D match, TRBD1 (5 bases). The CDR3 covers 15 residues. Between the trimmed V and J ends, which lost 1 base and 4 bases, there was a span of 11 bases. Germline V gene lookup returns CDR1 SEHNR and CDR2 FQNEAQ (reference sequence). Here the CDR3 reads CASSLVSGYGNTIYF. The CDR3, as DNA: TGTGCCAGCAGCTTAGTGTCAGGGTACGGAAACACCATATATTTT. Using reference TRBV7-9 and TRBJ1-3 for the parts outside the CDR3, the full variable domain is DTGVSQNPRHKITKRGQNVTFRCDPISEHNRLYWYRQTLGQGPEFLTYFQNEAQLEKSRLLSDRFSAERPKGSFSTLEIQRTEQGDSAMYLCASSLVSGYGNTIYFGEGSWLTVV.

Regarding this clone: Sequence at one end of the junction differs from germline and may be a read error. The chain is built from TRBV6-5 and TRBJ1-2, with 7 bases lining up with TRBD1. CDR3 size: 16 residues. Germline V gives CDR1 MNHEY, CDR2 SVGAGI. The CDR3 region is CASSSKQGSPYYRYTF. In nucleotides, the CDR3 is TGTGCCAGCAGTTCCAAACAGGGGTCCCCTTACTATCGCTACACCTTC.

The V gene is TRBV19, the J gene TRBJ2-6, with 9 bases matching TRBD1. The CDR3 runs to 17 residues. Germline V gives CDR1 LNHDA, CDR2 SQIVND (reference sequence). The V segment lost 4 bases and the J segment 0 bases; nucleotides outside the gene matches: 4. CDR3: CASSKDRGLSGANVLTF. The DNA for the CDR3 is TGTGCCAGTAGTAAGGACAGGGGCCTCTCTGGGGCCAACGTCCTGACTTTC. Supplemented by reference TRBV19 and TRBJ2-6, the full variable domain reads DGGITQSPKYLFRKEGQNVTLSCEQNLNHDAMYWYRQDPGQGLRLIYYSQIVNDFQKGDIAEGYSVSREKKESFPLTVTSAQKNPTAFYLCASSKDRGLSGANVLTFGAGSRLTVL.

The V call is TRBV5-1, the J call TRBJ2-2, with D unclear. The V end lost 0 bases, the J end lost 4 bases, and 4 bases lay between the germline ends. The germline V gene encodes CDR1 SGHRS and CDR2 YFSETQ. The length of the CDR3 is 13 residues. Here the CDR3 reads CASSLDLTGELFF. Here the CDR3 DNA reads TGCGCCAGCAGCTTGGATCTCACCGGGGAGCTGTTTTTT.

This clone was found once. The chain has TRBV19 and TRBJ2-7; D is possibly TRBD1 (6 bases). Germline loops: CDR1 LNHDA, CDR2 SQIVND (reference sequence). The CDR3 length is 15 residues. V lost 6 bases and J 2 bases, leaving 17 bases between the germline ends. The CDR3 sequence is CASSTTTGSAYEQYF. CDR3 nucleotides: TGTGCCAGTAGCACCACTACAGGGAGCGCCTACGAGCAGTACTTC.

This chain joins TRBV10-1 and TRBJ2-7; D gene uncertain. This CDR3 is 12 amino acids long. The V end lost 4 bases, the J end lost 4 bases, and 8 bases lay between the germline ends. CDR1 and CDR2 from the germline V gene are WNHNN and SYGVQD (reference sequence). The CDR3 bases are TGCGCCAGCAGTGCAGACGGGTACGAGCAGTACTTC. Translation gives CASSADGYEQYF.

This clone has only one observation. This sequence joins TRBV28 and TRBJ1-2; possibly TRBD1 for D (6 bases). V lost 11 bases to trimming and J lost 4 bases, with 17 bases between them. Germline lookup yields CDR1 MDHEN and CDR2 SYDVKM. The CDR3 has 13 amino acids. CDR3 region: CAAQTGSIYGYTF. In DNA, the CDR3 is TGTGCCGCCCAGACAGGTAGTATCTATGGCTACACCTTC.